The next 21 T cell receptor beta chains were all read from a single sample in a study of T cells in Graves' hyperthyroidism and ophthalmopathy. Amplified TCR beta CDR3 regions derived from RNA transcripts. The HTBI primer set served for first-round RT-PCR of the TCR CDR3. Using its own MiXCR run on the multiplex PCR reads, TCRdb lists one record per CDR3 protein. The data contain around 600,000 distinct CDR3 sequences, more than 15% of them singletons. Source material: blood. The receptors were gathered from a woman aged 40 to 50 with Graves' ophthalmopathy.

This clonotype appeared many times. In nucleotides, the CDR3 is TGTGCCAGCAGCTACTTACCAGGGGATACGCAGTATTTT. Protein: CASSYLPGDTQYF. This rearrangement joins TRBV2 to TRBJ2-3, with TRBD1 as a possible D gene (5 bases). The CDR3 spans 13 residues. Trimming took off 6 bases at V and 6 bases at J, with 13 bases between the two ends. Germline V gene data show CDR1 as SNHLY and CDR2 as FYNNEI.

This rearrangement joins TRBV2 to TRBJ1-4, with TRBD1 matching 8 bases. Per the germline V gene, CDR1 is SNHLY and CDR2 is FYNNEI. Losses at the gene ends were 4 bases for V and 6 bases for J; bases not matched to a gene: 10. This CDR3 region has 16 residues. CDR3 coding DNA: TGTGCCAGCAGTGCAGGAAGGACAGGGCAGGATGAAAAACTGTTTTTT. Its protein product is CASSAGRTGQDEKLFF.

J is TRBJ2-7 and V is TRBV29-1, with 7 positions matching TRBD2. CDR3 size: 13 residues. Germline V gene data show CDR1 as SQVTM and CDR2 as ANQGSEA. Trimming removed 3 bases from V and 2 bases from J; junction bases left unmatched: 4. The CDR3 bases are TGCAGCGTTGAGCCAGCGGGAACCTACGAGCAGTACTTC. It specifies CSVEPAGTYEQYF.

The sample holds many counts of this clonotype. In DNA, the CDR3 is TGTGCCAGCAGTGGGGGTCTGGGCCTCACGAACACTGAAGCTTTCTTT. Encoded protein: CASSGGLGLTNTEAFF. The gene calls are TRBV2 and TRBJ1-1; D gene ambiguous. The CDR3 has 16 amino acids. Between the trimmed V and J ends, which lost 4 bases and 1 base, there was a span of 16 bases. Germline CDR1 is SNHLY and CDR2 is FYNNEI.

A few counts support this clonotype. This chain uses TRBV29-1 with TRBJ2-7; D is possibly TRBD1 or TRBD2 (6 bases each). With 4 bases removed from V and 5 bases from J, the gap between germline ends came to 12 bases. The CDR3 is 12 amino acids. Germline V gene sequence: CDR1 SQVTM, CDR2 ANQGSEA. CDR3 residues: CSVVRGVNEQYF. Here the CDR3 DNA reads TGCAGCGTTGTTAGGGGGGTCAACGAGCAGTACTTC.

Ten or more counts support this clonotype. This chain uses TRBV29-1 with TRBJ1-6; possibly TRBD1 for D (5 bases). The CDR3 runs 14 residues. Trimming stripped 6 bases from V and 7 bases from J, with 16 bases between. Germline CDR1 reads SQVTM; CDR2 reads ANQGSEA. CDR3 loop: CSVRASGWNSPLHF. CDR3 DNA sequence: TGCAGCGTAAGAGCGTCAGGGTGGAATTCACCCCTCCACTTT.

This clonotype was seen ten or more times. The chain joins TRBV12-5 to TRBJ2-1; 7 nucleotides agree with TRBD2. The germline CDR1 and CDR2 sequences are LGHNT and FRNRAP. V lost 1 base and J lost 5; bases outside the gene matches: 5. The CDR3 extends over 15 amino acids. As DNA, the CDR3 is TGTGCTAGTGGTTTGGGACTAGCTTGGGACAATGAGCAGTTCTTC. Amino acids: CASGLGLAWDNEQFF.

Notes on this clonotype: This may come from a read error, since a much larger clone is one base off. This chain links TRBV5-1 with TRBJ2-1; D uncertain. The CDR3 totals 17 residues. Germline lookup yields CDR1 SGHRS and CDR2 YFSETQ. Written as DNA, the CDR3 is TGCACCAGCAGACTGCGGCCTGTACAAAGCTCCTACAATGAGCAGTTCTTC. This sequence encodes CTSRLRPVQSSYNEQFF.

The rearrangement joins TRBV20-1 to TRBJ1-2, with D uncertain. CDR3 length equals 14 residues. V lost 2 bases, J lost 4 bases, and 14 bases lay in between. Germline CDR1 is DFQATT and CDR2 is SNEGSKA (reference sequence). CDR3: CSARIEGRGYGYTF. CDR3 DNA: TGCAGTGCTAGAATAGAAGGGAGAGGCTATGGCTACACCTTC.

The J gene is TRBJ1-5, the V gene TRBV5-1; TRBD1 agrees at 10 bases. V lost 4 bases to trimming and J lost 7 bases; unmatched junction nucleotides: 8. Germline lookup yields CDR1 SGHRS and CDR2 YFSETQ. The CDR3 is made up of 15 amino acids. CDR3 in DNA: TGCGCCAGCAGCCCCGGGACAGGGGTTGTGCAGCCCCAGCATTTT. Protein sequence: CASSPGTGVVQPQHF.

This rearrangement joins TRBV24-1 to TRBJ2-3; D is unclear. This CDR3 has 18 amino acids. Trimming took 4 bases from V and 6 from J, leaving 25 bases between them. The V gene's germline CDR1 is KGHDR and CDR2 SFDVKD. The CDR3 DNA sequence: TGTGCCACCAGTGACCGCGCCAGCTCAGTTCATCCGGCGGATACGCAGTATTTT. The encoded protein is CATSDRASSVHPADTQYF.

Ten or more counts support this clonotype. The chain couples TRBV20-1 to TRBJ2-5; TRBD2 aligns across 7 bases. Germline V gene data show CDR1 as DFQATT and CDR2 as SNEGSKA (reference sequence). There are 12 residues in the CDR3. After removal of 6 bases from V and 5 bases from J, the junction contained 6 bases not matched to a gene. CDR3 residues: CSAPRGGETQYF. The CDR3 DNA follows: TGCAGTGCCCCACGGGGAGGGGAGACCCAGTACTTC.

This clonotype occurred many times. The V call is TRBV20-1, the J call TRBJ2-7; 15 nucleotides align to TRBD2. Trimming at V came to 2 bases and at J to 2 bases, leaving 7 bases not matched to a gene. This CDR3 comprises 17 residues. Per the germline V gene, CDR1 is DFQATT and CDR2 is SNEGSKA (reference sequence). CDR3 in amino acids: CSARSPGLAGGTYEQYF. The CDR3 DNA reads as TGCAGTGCTAGAAGCCCCGGACTAGCGGGAGGGACCTACGAGCAGTACTTC.

About this clonotype itself: This may be a read error: a much more frequent sequence differs by one nucleotide. The chain combines TRBV2 with TRBJ1-4; perhaps TRBD1 as D (5 bases). The CDR3 spans 14 residues. Germline V gene data show CDR1 as SNHLY and CDR2 as FYNNEI. Trimming left V 3 bases short and J 7 bases short, with 12 bases between. In DNA, the CDR3 is TGTGCCAGCAGTGAGGGGACGAGGAGTGAAAAACTGTTTTTT. Protein: CASSEGTRSEKLFF.

This clonotype was seen at least ten times. This chain uses TRBV28 with TRBJ1-2; D might be TRBD1 (6 bases). CDR3 length equals 15 residues. Germline V gene sequence: CDR1 MDHEN, CDR2 SYDVKM. Trimming removed 2 bases at V and 6 bases at J, with 16 bases between. The CDR3 sequence is CASSLGGAGMNGYTF. The CDR3, as DNA: TGTGCCAGCAGTTTAGGGGGGGCAGGAATGAATGGCTACACCTTC.

This clonotype was found many times. CDR3 region: CASSTLQKTEQFF. The CDR3 nucleotides read TGTGCCAGCTCAACCTTACAAAAGACTGAGCAGTTCTTC. The rearrangement links TRBV18 to TRBJ2-1; D is ambiguous. Trimming pared 5 bases from V and 9 bases from J, leaving 14 bases between. There are 13 residues in the CDR3. The germline V gene encodes CDR1 KGHSH and CDR2 LQKENI.

This clonotype has at least ten counts. This sequence joins TRBV5-1 and TRBJ2-7, with D perhaps matching TRBD1 (6 bases). This CDR3 is 15 amino acids long. CDR1 and CDR2 (germline): SGHRS, YFSETQ. Trimming shortened V by 2 bases and J by 3 bases, and 15 bases separated the two germline ends. The CDR3 region has the DNA TGCGCCAGCAGCTTCGACAGGTCAAGCCACTACGAGCAGTACTTC. Protein product: CASSFDRSSHYEQYF.

The chain combines TRBV10-3 with TRBJ1-2; D gene unclear. V was pared by 0 bases and J by 0 bases, with 8 bases between. Germline CDR1 ENHRY, CDR2 SYGVKD. This CDR3 is built from 15 residues. CDR3 in DNA: TGTGCCATCAGTGAGTCCTTAAGTGCTAACTATGGCTACACCTTC. It codes for CAISESLSANYGYTF.

This clonotype was observed a few times. The chain has TRBV20-1 and TRBJ1-5; 9 bases line up with TRBD1. Germline V gene sequence: CDR1 DFQATT, CDR2 SNEGSKA (reference sequence). V trimming: 6 bases; J trimming: 3 bases; junction bases outside the gene matches: 15. The CDR3 is made up of 17 amino acids. CDR3 in amino acids: CSAKGQGTTNHNQPQHF. The CDR3 DNA sequence: TGCAGTGCAAAAGGACAGGGGACGACCAACCACAATCAGCCCCAGCATTTT.

The table lists this clonotype with many counts. The chain combines TRBV3-1 with TRBJ2-3, with D perhaps TRBD2 (6 bases). CDR3 length: 15 residues. The ends were cut back, 4 bases at V and 6 bases at J, with 17 bases in the middle. Per germline, CDR1 LGHDT and CDR2 YNNKEL (reference sequence). CDR3 residues: CASSLSSGGPDTQYF. For the CDR3, the DNA is TGTGCCAGCAGCCTGAGTAGCGGAGGGCCGGATACGCAGTATTTT.

There are a few counts of this clonotype. The chain joins TRBV5-1 to TRBJ2-1; tentative D call: TRBD2 (6 bases). The CDR3 covers 16 residues. Trimming removed 4 bases at V and 2 bases at J, with 16 bases between. Germline lookup yields CDR1 SGHRS and CDR2 YFSETQ. CDR3 bases: TGCGCCAGCAGCCGGACCTTAGCGGCTACCTACAATGAGCAGTTCTTC. It translates to CASSRTLAATYNEQFF.